Listed below are T cell receptor beta chains from one sample, sequenced in a study of blood T cell repertoires in COVID-19. Profiling relied on immunoSEQ multiplex PCR, and the TCRdb table lists in-frame clones only, not all of them. Of some 150,000 clones in the sample, approximately 87% were seen once. The sequenced material came from peripheral blood. These TCRs come from an older woman with COVID-19, enrolled during active disease. Each CDR3 is given with its conserved first and last residue. D genes are given only for firm matches. The size field is filled for only some rows; it gives once, few, many or a size class.

>TRBD1|TRBJ2-7|TRBV5-6|once|15
CASSLRTGVSYEQYF
TGTGCCAGCAGCTTAAGGACAGGGGTTAGCTACGAGCAGTACTTC
>.|TRBJ2-3|TRBV24-1|.|15
CATSDRSRSSDTQYF
TGTGCCACCAGTGATAGGAGCAGGTCTAGCGATACGCAGTATTTT
>.|TRBJ2-2|TRBV11-2|once|15
CASSVDPTVPRELFF
TGTGCCAGCAGCGTAGACCCAACGGTACCCCGGGAGCTGTTTTTT
>.|TRBJ2-7|TRBV6-2/TRBV6-3|.|14
CASSGAGRPSEQYF
TGTGCCAGCAGTGGGGCCGGACGTCCAAGCGAGCAGTACTTC
>TRBD1|TRBJ1-2|TRBV11-2|.|13
CASSRTGRTGYTF
TGTGCCAGCAGCCGGACAGGGAGGACTGGCTACACCTTC
>.|TRBJ2-2|TRBV19|once|15
CATLGGGRYTGELFF
TGTGCCACCCTAGGGGGTGGGAGATACACCGGGGAGCTGTTTTTT
>.|TRBJ1-2|TRBV11-3|.|14
CASSLGGGNYGYTF
TGTGCCAGCAGCTTAGGTGGGGGCAACTATGGCTACACCTTC
>TRBD1|TRBJ1-5|TRBV5-1|.|15
CASSKQGANGQPQHF
TGCGCCAGCTCCAAACAGGGGGCAAACGGTCAGCCCCAGCATTTT
>TRBD1|TRBJ2-7|TRBV15|.|17
CATSRGLGLAQGDEQYF
TGTGCCACCAGCAGAGGATTGGGTCTAGCTCAGGGGGACGAGCAGTACTTC
>.|TRBJ1-1|TRBV20-1|.|12
CSASRGYTEAFF
TGCAGTGCTAGTAGAGGGTACACTGAAGCTTTCTTT